This TCR beta chain was identified in a study of technical replicates of blood from a handful of donors. The germline V gene encodes CDR1 GTSNPN and CDR2 SVGIG (reference sequence). The CDR3 totals 19 residues. Losses at the gene ends were 2 bases for V and 0 bases for J; bases not matched to a gene: 17. Profiled with immunoSEQ multiplex PCR; TCRdb holds only in-frame clones, not every one. The data hold around 80,000 clones, with roughly 92% observed a single time. This chain joins TRBV30 and TRBJ2-3; 7 positions agree with TRBD1. Sequenced input: T cells isolated from PBMCs. This TCR was sampled from a human donor in good health. CDR3 DNA: TGTGCCTGGAGTATCACGACAGGGTCGCTTATCACTAGCACAGATACGCAGTATTTT. Residues: CAWSITTGSLITSTDTQYF.